This T cell receptor (beta chain) was recorded in a study of shared clonotypes between healthy human individuals (dated by TCRdb to about 2020). About the full investigation: Two women and a few men aged 18 to 49 years were included in the cohort. To increase sequencing depth and limit assay-specific biases, different laboratories used diverse techniques to prepare libraries and sequence TCR repertoires. Blood TCR repertoires of five healthy adults were deeply sequenced to estimate repertoire size and the extent of clonotype sharing between individuals. Per donor, three plates each were used for CD4 naive and CD4 memory, two for CD8 naive, and one for CD8 memory. Per donor, leukapheresis produced somewhere between about 0.94 and 8.9 billion PBMCs.

Findings and caveats that apply to the study as a whole: Sharing across a few donors was observed for roughly 5% of naive CD4, around 3.5% of naive CD8, over 2% of memory CD4, and around 0.4% of memory CD8 clonotypes. Sampling was restricted to blood, and TCR repertoires in tissue are likely to differ from TCR repertoires in blood. Pairwise subsampling led to the expectation that sequencing depth would affect the degree of clonotype sharing among donors. Because the study included a small number of donors, the genetic and exposure-history diversity represented was limited. Incomplete sequencing was indicated by rarefaction of sorted-subset datasets, despite the large sequencing depth. Higher generation probabilities were observed for clonotypes shared by all four sorted-subset donors than for non-shared clonotypes. Larger estimated clonotype richness was generally found for naive subsets than for memory subsets.

Concerning this clone itself: Its antigen remains unidentified. Per-base quality was not reported, and no clone a single base away is much larger than it.

Using the deep immunoSEQ assay, TCR CDR3 regions were amplified from genomic DNA by multiplex PCR. Extracted genomic DNA from each cell subset was distributed evenly across all wells of several immunoSEQ 96-well plates, and each plate was treated as a replicate. Each replicate PCR for sorted subsets received roughly 200 ng genomic DNA, equal to 30,000 or so T cell genomes. Purified libraries were quantified with a Qubit 3.0 fluorometer, sized on a Bioanalyzer 2100, and re-quantified with the KAPA Library Quantification kit. Each immunoSEQ 96-well plate was sequenced on its own single-read 150-cycle Illumina NextSeq 550 flow cell. In the source study's methods: Because the immunoSEQ output included only junctional sequences and no quality scores, the filtering could not be the same as the filtering used for full-length reads. Sequences were annotated with PyIR, a Python wrapper for IgBLAST v1.9, and V/J genes and CDR3 were assigned using IMGT germline references. Reads with weak V/J assignments (E-value above 1e-6), missing CDR3, stop codons, out-of-frame junctions, or ambiguous translated residues were removed. V3J clonotypes were defined as sequences sharing the same inferred V gene, J gene, and CDR3 amino acid sequence. Percentage overlap between repertoires was calculated by dividing the number of shared unique clonotypes by the size of the smaller repertoire. RTK rarefaction, the Chao1 estimator, and Recon v2.1 estimates of unobserved clonotypes were used to assess repertoire richness. Generation probabilities for all TCRbeta clonotypes obtained by the gDNA method from four donors were computed using OLGA. What TCRdb holds here is the immuneACCESS table cut down to in-frame rearrangements. Part of the clones is not present; checked against another copy, under half of the missing clones reflect an unresolved V gene, and the others are unexplained. That table is the source of V, J and clone size, and D and trimming were worked out from the DNA. For this sample the table gives 1 million to 1.2 million clones, of which roughly 80% were detected only once. 0.89% of the sample is held by the ten biggest clonotypes.

At the junction V is shortened by 2 bases and J by 4 bases; bases outside the gene matches: 19. From cysteine to phenylalanine, the CDR3 is 19 amino acids long. Of the read, only the CDR3 DNA is kept; its 57 bases are in frame from base 1. The germline V gene yields LGHNA for CDR1 and YNFKEQ for CDR2. Donors were healthy HIV-negative adults with no recently reported acute infections or vaccinations. Every donor was a Caucasian adult living in Nashville, Tennessee, USA. CD4+ T cells were enriched through magnetic negative selection, after which naive cells were positively selected on CD45RA and the remaining negative fraction served as the memory subset. Blood was collected by leukapheresis, and PBMCs were isolated by Ficoll-Histopaque density gradient centrifugation and then cryopreserved in liquid nitrogen vapor phase. Analytical flow cytometry was used to check the purity and quantity of every magnetically sorted T cell population. From each sorted fraction, genomic DNA was isolated and quantified by UV absorbance on a Nanodrop 2000c.

The rearranged segments are TRBV4-2 and TRBJ2-7; TRBD2 agrees with 8 junctional bases. Input material: memory CD4+ T cells from PBMCs. The cell subset or site label for this specimen denotes: CD45RA-negative fraction. The sequence was obtained from a man aged 18-30 years in good health. Some clones in this sample may be carry-over from other donors' samples. This receptor has the CDR3 CASSQTLAPPGLVSYEQYF. The DNA sequence is as follows: TGTGCCAGCAGCCAAACACTTGCGCCACCGGGACTAGTATCGTACGAGCAGTACTTC.